The sequence of this TCR beta chain was determined in a study of cytomegalovirus exposure and HLA in healthy donors. Study outcomes and limitations: The classifier, whose performance was assessed in both the original and validation cohorts, reportedly diagnosed cytomegalovirus status with high specificity and sensitivity. A previous analysis found most TCR beta V segments productive roughly 87% or roughly 30% of the time. TCR beta chain V- and J-gene trimming was linked, in a later analysis, to a missense variant in DCLRE1C. CMV serostatus stood as the only immune exposure information on hand.

PCR was performed using 60 Vbeta and 13 Jbeta primers. Data came from immunoSEQ multiplex PCR; TCRdb stores just in-frame clones and leaves some out. The repertoire consists of 100,000 to 150,000 clones, with around nine tenths occurring once and the leading ten covering 4% to 6.5%. This clone was detected once. What it recognizes is unknown. CDR3 length: 15 residues. The sequenced sample was PBMCs. The clonotype comes from a woman aged 25 to 39 in good health and CMV-seronegative. The V and J genes are TRBV21-1 and TRBJ1-1; the D call of TRBD1 is as the table states it, not checked on the DNA. TRBV21-1 is reported as a pseudogene. In nucleotides, the CDR3 is TGTGCCAGCAGCAAATTGGGACAGTCGAACACTGAAGCTTTCTTT. It is translated as CASSKLGQSNTEAFF.